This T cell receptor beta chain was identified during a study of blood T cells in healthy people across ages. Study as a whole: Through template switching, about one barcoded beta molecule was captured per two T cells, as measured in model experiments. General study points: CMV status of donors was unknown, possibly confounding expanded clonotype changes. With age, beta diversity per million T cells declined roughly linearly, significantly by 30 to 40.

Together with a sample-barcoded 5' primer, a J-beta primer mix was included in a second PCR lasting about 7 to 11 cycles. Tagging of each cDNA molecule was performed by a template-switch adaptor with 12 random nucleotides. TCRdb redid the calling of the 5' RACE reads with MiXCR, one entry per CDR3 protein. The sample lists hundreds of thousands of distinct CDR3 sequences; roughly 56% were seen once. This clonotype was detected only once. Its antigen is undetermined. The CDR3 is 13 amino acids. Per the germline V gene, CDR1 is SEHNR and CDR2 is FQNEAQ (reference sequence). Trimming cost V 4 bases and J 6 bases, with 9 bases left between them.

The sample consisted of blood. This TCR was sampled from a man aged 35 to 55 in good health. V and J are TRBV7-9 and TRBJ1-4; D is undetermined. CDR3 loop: CASSSRGYEKLFF. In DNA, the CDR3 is TGTGCCAGCAGCTCGCGGGGTTATGAAAAACTGTTTTTT.